Detailed here is one T cell receptor (beta chain). It lacks a known antigen. One base away there is no much larger clone; base qualities are not given. The CDR3 goes from the cysteine to the phenylalanine over 14 residues. CDR3 DNA is the only sequence kept; it has 42 bases, read in frame from the first base. According to the germline V gene, CDR1 reads SGHDT and CDR2 reads YYEEEE. Germline trimming amounts to 2 bases on V and 2 bases on J, with 3 as the count of junction bases outside the gene matches. These data are taken from a study of blood T cell repertoires in COVID-19 (dated by TCRdb to about 2020). With regard to the full study: Samples covering the acute and convalescent phases of COVID-19 were provided by collaborators in the United States, Italy and Spain. The material from the prospective study consisted of cDNA or gDNA derived from T cells, B-cell-depleted T cells, or PBMCs. Deeply sampled blood TCRbeta repertoires from subjects exposed to, actively infected with, or recovered from COVID-19 were included in the dataset. The repertoires were released in a freely available public database intended as a resource for research on the immune response to SARS-CoV-2. The samples were drawn from the first 160 participants of the ongoing ImmuneRACE study and from 1,254 subjects provided by 6 global collaborators. A de-identified subject ID, COVID-19 status, age in years and sex were almost always included in the sample metadata. Where HLA class I and class II types were available, the types were taken from metadata supplied by the sample provider, not from assay-based typing.

The immunoSEQ Assay, a bias-controlled multiplex PCR, was used to amplify TCRbeta CDR3 regions from genomic DNA. As for the authors' bioinformatics: Nucleated cell counts per sample were estimated from amplification of reference gene primers within the assay. Sequence reads were collapsed and filtered to measure the absolute abundance of every unique TCRbeta CDR3 rearrangement. For each sample, productive Simpson clonality was calculated as the square root of Simpson's diversity index across productive rearrangements. Entries here come from immuneACCESS through TCRdb and include only in-frame sequences with V and J called. Some clones fail to appear in such tables; in the studies checked, an unresolved V gene covers under half of the shortfall, and the cause of the remainder is unknown. V and J calls and clone size are those listed in that table; D and trimming were worked out from the DNA. The sample yields some 150,000 clones; 82% were counted once. About 8.4% of the sample lies in the top ten.

General study outcomes and caveats: Clinical and demographic metadata were provided uncurated, with the amount varying by source and participant.

Collaborating institutions collected whole blood in K2EDTA tubes following their own protocols. For TCRbeta analysis, collaborators shipped samples as frozen whole blood, isolated PBMCs, or DNA extracted from either of those sample types. Input material: peripheral blood. The rearranged segments are TRBV5-6 and TRBJ2-5, with 7 central nucleotides matching TRBD1. The clonotype originates from a woman aged 70-85 years with acute or convalescent COVID-19. In nucleotides, the sequence is TGTGCCAGCAGCTTAACAGGGGTACAAGAGACCCAGTACTTC. Its protein reads: CASSLTGVQETQYF.